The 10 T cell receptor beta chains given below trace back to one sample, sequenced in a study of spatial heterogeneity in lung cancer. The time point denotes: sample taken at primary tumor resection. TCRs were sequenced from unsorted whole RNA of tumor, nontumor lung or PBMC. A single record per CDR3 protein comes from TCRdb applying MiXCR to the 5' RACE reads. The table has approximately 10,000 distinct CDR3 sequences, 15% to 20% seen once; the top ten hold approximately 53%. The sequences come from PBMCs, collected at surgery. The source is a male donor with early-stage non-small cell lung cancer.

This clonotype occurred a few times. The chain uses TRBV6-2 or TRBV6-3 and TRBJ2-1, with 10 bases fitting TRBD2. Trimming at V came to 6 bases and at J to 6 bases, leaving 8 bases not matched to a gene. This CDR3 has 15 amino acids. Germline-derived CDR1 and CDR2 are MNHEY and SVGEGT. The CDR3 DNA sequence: TGTGCCAGCAGGACCCGACTAGCGGGTAGCAATGAGCAGTTCTTC. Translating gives CASRTRLAGSNEQFF.

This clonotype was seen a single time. The CDR3 is CATSGRGLTSPNEQFF. The CDR3 region has the DNA TGTGCCACCAGCGGCAGGGGACTAACCTCTCCCAATGAGCAGTTCTTC. The V gene is TRBV15, the J gene TRBJ2-1, with D maybe TRBD2 (7 bases). Germline V CDR1 and CDR2: LNHNV, YYDKDF (reference sequence). V lost 5 bases to trimming and J lost 6 bases, with 20 bases between them. The CDR3 is made up of 16 amino acids.

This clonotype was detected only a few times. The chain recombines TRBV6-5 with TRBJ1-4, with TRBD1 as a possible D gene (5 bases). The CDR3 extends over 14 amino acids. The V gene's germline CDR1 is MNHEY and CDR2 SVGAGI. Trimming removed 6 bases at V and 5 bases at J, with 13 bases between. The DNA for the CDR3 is TGTGCCAGCAGGCCGGGACCCAAGAATGAAAAACTGTTTTTT. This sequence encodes CASRPGPKNEKLFF.

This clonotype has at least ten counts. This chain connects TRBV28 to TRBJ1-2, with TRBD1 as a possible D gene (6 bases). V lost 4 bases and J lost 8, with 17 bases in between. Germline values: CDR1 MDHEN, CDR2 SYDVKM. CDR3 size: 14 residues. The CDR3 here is CASSSSGAGTGYTF. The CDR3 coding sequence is TGTGCCAGCAGTTCCTCGGGAGCAGGGACAGGCTACACCTTC.

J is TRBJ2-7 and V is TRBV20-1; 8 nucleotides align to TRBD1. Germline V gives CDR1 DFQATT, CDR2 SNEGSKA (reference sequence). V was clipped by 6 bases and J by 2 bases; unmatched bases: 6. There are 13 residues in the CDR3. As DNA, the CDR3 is TGCAGTGCAAAACGGACAGGGCCCTACGAGCAGTACTTC. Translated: CSAKRTGPYEQYF.

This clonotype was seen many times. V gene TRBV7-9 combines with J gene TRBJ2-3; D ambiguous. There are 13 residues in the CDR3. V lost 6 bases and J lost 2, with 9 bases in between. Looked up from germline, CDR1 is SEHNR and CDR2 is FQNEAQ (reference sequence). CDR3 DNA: TGTGCCAGCAGATCCCGACTCACAGATACGCAGTATTTT. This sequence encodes CASRSRLTDTQYF.

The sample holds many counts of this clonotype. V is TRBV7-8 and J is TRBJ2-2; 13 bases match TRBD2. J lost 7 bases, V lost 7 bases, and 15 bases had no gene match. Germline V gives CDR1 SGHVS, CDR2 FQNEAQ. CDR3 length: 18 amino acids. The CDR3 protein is CASNQEPGTSGIGGELFF. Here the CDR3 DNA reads TGTGCCAGCAACCAAGAACCCGGGACTAGCGGGATTGGCGGGGAGCTGTTTTTT.

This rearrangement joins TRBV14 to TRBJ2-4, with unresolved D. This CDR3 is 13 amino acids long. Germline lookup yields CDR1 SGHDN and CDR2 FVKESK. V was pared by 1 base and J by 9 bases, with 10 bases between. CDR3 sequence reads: CASSQGEIFIQYF. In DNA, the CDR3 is TGTGCCAGCAGCCAAGGGGAAATTTTCATTCAGTACTTC.

DNA of the CDR3: TGTGCCAGCTCACCGCCAGGAGGCGCGGGAGCCTACAATGAGCAGTTCTTC. As protein: CASSPPGGAGAYNEQFF. This chain connects TRBV18 to TRBJ2-1; 7 bases agree with TRBD2. Germline values: CDR1 KGHSH, CDR2 LQKENI. This CDR3 is built from 17 residues. J was trimmed by 2 bases and V by 3 bases; bases with no gene match: 10.

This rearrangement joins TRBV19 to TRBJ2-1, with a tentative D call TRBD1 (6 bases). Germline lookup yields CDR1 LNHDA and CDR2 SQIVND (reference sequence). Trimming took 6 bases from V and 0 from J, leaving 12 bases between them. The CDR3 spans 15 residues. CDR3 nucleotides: TGTGCCAGTAGCGGAACAGGGACCTCCTACAATGAGCAGTTCTTC. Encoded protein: CASSGTGTSYNEQFF.